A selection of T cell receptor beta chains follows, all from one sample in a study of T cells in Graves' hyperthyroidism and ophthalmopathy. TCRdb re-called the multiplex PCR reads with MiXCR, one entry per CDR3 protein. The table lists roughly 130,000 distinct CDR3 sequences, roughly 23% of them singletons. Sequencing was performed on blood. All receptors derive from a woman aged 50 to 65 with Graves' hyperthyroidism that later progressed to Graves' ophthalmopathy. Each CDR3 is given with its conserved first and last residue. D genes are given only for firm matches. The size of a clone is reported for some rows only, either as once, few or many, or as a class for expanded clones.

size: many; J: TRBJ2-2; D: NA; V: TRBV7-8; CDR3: CASSIRDTGGGELFF; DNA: TGTGCCAGCAGCATCCGGGACACCGGGGGCGGGGAGCTGTTTTTT
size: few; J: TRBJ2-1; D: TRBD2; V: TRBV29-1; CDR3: CSVGGLAYNEQFF; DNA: TGCAGCGTTGGAGGACTAGCATACAATGAGCAGTTCTTC
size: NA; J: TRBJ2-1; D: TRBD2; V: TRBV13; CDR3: CASSSAIAGGGPWNNEQFF; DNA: TGTGCCAGCAGCTCCGCTATAGCGGGGGGGGGTCCTTGGAACAATGAGCAGTTCTTC
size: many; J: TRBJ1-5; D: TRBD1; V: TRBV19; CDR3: CASKGGQGGNQPQHF; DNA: TGTGCCAGTAAGGGGGGACAGGGTGGCAATCAGCCCCAGCATTTT
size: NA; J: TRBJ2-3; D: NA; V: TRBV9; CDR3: CASSVDGGDTQYF; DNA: TGTGCCAGCAGCGTAGATGGGGGAGATACGCAGTATTTT
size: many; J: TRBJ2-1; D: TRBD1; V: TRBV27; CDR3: CASSSQGAPSNEQFF; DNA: TGTGCCAGCAGTTCGCAGGGGGCGCCGTCCAATGAGCAGTTCTTC
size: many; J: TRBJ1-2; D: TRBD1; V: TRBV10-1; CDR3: CASSEPTGSYTF; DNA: TGCGCCAGCAGTGAGCCGACAGGGTCCTACACCTTC
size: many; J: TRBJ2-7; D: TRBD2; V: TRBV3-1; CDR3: CASSQAASGRYEQYF; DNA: TGTGCCAGCAGCCAAGCTGCTAGCGGGAGGTACGAGCAGTACTTC
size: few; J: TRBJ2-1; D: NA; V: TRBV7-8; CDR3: CASSSRRVPSSYNEQFF; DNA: TGTGCCAGCAGCTCCCGGCGGGTACCCAGCTCCTACAATGAGCAGTTCTTC
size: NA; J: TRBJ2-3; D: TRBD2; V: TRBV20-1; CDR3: CSATRRGGNTDTQYF; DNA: TGCAGTGCTACCCGGAGGGGAGGGAACACAGATACGCAGTATTTT
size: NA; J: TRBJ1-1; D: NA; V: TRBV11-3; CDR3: CASSLSGSMNTEAFF; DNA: TGTGCCAGCAGCTTATCGGGGTCCATGAACACTGAAGCTTTCTTT
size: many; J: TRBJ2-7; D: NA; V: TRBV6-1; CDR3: CASSASRELGEQYF; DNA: TGTGCCAGCAGTGCCAGCCGGGAGCTCGGCGAGCAGTACTTC
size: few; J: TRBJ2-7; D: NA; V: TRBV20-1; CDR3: CSARYGLPYEQYF; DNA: TGCAGTGCTAGATATGGCTTACCCTACGAGCAGTACTTC
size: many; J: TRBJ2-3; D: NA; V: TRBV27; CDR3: CASSRLRDTQYF; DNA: TGTGCCAGCAGTCGCCTGAGAGATACGCAGTATTTT
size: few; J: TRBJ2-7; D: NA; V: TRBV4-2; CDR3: CASSQEPSSGGGGNYEQYF; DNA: TGTGCCAGCAGCCAAGAACCCTCCTCGGGTGGCGGGGGCAACTACGAGCAGTACTTC
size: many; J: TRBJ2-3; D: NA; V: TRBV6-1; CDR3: CASSSSTDTQYF; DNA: TGTGCCAGCAGCTCCTCTACAGATACGCAGTATTTT
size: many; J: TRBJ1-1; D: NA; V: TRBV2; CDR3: CASSEALTGSEAFF; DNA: TGTGCCAGCAGTGAAGCGCTGACCGGCAGTGAAGCTTTCTTT
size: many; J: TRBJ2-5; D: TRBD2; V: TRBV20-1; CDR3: CSALPLTSGGETQYF; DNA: TGCAGTGCTCTACCCTTGACTAGCGGGGGAGAGACCCAGTACTTC
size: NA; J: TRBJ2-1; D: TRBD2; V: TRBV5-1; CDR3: CASSSLAGEQFF; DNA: TGCGCCAGCAGCTCTCTAGCGGGAGAGCAGTTCTTC
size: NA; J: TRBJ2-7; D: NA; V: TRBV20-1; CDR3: CSARRSYEQYF; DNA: TGCAGTGCTAGACGCAGCTACGAGCAGTACTTC
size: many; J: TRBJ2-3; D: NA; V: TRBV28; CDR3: CASSLSSSNTQYF; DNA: TGTGCCAGCAGTTTATCAAGCTCAAATACGCAGTATTTT
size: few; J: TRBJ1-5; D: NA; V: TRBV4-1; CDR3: CASSQQGVGNQPQHF; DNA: TGCGCCAGCAGCCAGCAGGGTGTTGGCAATCAGCCCCAGCATTTT
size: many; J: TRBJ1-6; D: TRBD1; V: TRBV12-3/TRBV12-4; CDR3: CASSLGTGWNSPLHF; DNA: TGTGCCAGCAGTTTAGGGACAGGGTGGAATTCACCCCTCCACTTT
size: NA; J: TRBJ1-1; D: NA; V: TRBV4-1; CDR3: CASIRTANTEAFF; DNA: TGCGCCAGCATAAGGACCGCGAACACTGAAGCTTTCTTT
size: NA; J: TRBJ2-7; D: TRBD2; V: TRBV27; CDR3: CASSWIAGFINEQYF; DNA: TGTGCCAGCAGTTGGATAGCGGGATTTATAAATGAGCAGTACTTC
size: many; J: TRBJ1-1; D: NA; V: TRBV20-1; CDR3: CSAGSGRTEAFF; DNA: TGCAGTGCTGGGAGCGGGAGGACTGAAGCTTTCTTT
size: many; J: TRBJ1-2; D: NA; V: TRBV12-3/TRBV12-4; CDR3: CASSFMGAEYGYTF; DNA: TGTGCCAGCAGTTTTATGGGGGCGGAGTATGGCTACACCTTC
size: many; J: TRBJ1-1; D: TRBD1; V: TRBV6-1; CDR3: CASDRAGTEAFF; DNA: TGTGCCAGCGACAGGGCTGGCACTGAAGCTTTCTTT
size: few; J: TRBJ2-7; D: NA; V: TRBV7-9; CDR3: CASSPIYEQYF; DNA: TGTGCCAGCAGCCCGATCTACGAGCAGTACTTC
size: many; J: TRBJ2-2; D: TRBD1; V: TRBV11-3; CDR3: CASSLAAGGGTGELFF; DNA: TGTGCCAGCAGCTTAGCCGCAGGGGGCGGCACCGGGGAGCTGTTTTTT
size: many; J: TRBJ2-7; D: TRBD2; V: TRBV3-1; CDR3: CASSLRTSGNYEQYF; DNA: TGTGCCAGCAGCCTCCGGACTAGCGGGAATTACGAGCAGTACTTC
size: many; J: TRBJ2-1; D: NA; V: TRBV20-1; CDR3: CSAGQGTTYNEQFF; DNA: TGCAGTGCTGGCCAAGGGACAACCTACAATGAGCAGTTCTTC
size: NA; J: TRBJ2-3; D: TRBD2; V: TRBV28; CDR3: CASSSRGLAGVGTDTQYF; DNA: TGTGCCAGCAGTTCCCGTGGACTAGCGGGAGTCGGCACAGATACGCAGTATTTT
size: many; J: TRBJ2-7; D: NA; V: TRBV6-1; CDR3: CASSEEPGEAYEQYF; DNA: TGTGCCAGCAGTGAAGAACCGGGAGAAGCCTACGAGCAGTACTTC
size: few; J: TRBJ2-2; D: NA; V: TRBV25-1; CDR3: CASSEYGAQNTGELFF; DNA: TGTGCCAGCAGTGAATACGGCGCACAGAACACCGGGGAGCTGTTTTTT
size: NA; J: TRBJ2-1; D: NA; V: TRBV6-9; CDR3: CASSYRGEPSYNEQFF; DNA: TGTGCCAGCAGTTACAGGGGGGAACCCTCCTACAATGAGCAGTTCTTC
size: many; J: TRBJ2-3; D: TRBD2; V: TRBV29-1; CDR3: CSVRRLAGPTDTQYF; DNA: TGCAGCGTTCGGCGACTAGCGGGCCCCACAGATACGCAGTATTTT
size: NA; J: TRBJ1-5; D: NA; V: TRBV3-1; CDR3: CASSQGPGNQPQHF; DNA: TGTGCCAGCAGCCAAGGGCCTGGCAATCAGCCCCAGCATTTT
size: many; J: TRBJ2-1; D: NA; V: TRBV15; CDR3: CATSRGRGLYNEQFF; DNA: TGTGCCACCAGCAGAGGCAGGGGCTTATACAATGAGCAGTTCTTC
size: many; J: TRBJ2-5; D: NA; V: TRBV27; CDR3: CASRPPGRPQETQYF; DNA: TGTGCCAGCCGCCCCCCGGGGCGGCCACAAGAGACCCAGTACTTC
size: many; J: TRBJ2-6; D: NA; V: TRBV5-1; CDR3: CASSPEPGANVLTF; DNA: TGCGCCAGCAGCCCGGAGCCTGGGGCCAACGTCCTGACTTTC
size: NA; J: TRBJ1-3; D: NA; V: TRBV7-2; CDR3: CASSLVPTGPGNTIYF; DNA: TGTGCCAGCAGCTTAGTACCAACAGGGCCCGGAAACACCATATATTTT
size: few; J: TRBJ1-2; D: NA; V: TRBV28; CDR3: CASRHLEGRGGYTF; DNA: TGTGCCAGCAGGCACCTTGAGGGGCGGGGAGGCTACACCTTC
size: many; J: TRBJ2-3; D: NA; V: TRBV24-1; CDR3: CATSEIGAVNGDTQYF; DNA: TGTGCCACCAGTGAGATCGGGGCCGTTAACGGAGATACGCAGTATTTT
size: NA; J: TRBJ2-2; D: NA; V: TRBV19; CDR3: CASKSVASPGELFF; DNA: TGTGCCAGTAAAAGCGTAGCTTCACCCGGGGAGCTGTTTTTT
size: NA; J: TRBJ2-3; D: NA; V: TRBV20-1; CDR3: CSASPHGNPDTQYF; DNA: TGCAGTGCTTCCCCCCACGGTAACCCAGATACGCAGTATTTT
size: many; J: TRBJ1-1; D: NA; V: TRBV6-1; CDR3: CASTTLRGEAFF; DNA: TGTGCCAGCACCACTCTCCGGGGTGAAGCTTTCTTT
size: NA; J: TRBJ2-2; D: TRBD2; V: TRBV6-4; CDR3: CASSGTSGSRELFF; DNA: TGTGCCAGCAGCGGGACTAGCGGGAGCCGGGAGCTGTTTTTT
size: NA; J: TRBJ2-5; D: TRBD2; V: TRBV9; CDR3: CASSSTGLAEETQYF; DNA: TGTGCCAGCAGCTCCACTGGACTAGCCGAGGAGACCCAGTACTTC
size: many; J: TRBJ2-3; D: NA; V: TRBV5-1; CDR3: CASRGVGTDTQYF; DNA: TGCGCCAGCAGGGGTGTAGGGACAGATACGCAGTATTTT
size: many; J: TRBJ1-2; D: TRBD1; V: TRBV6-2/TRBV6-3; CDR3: CASRGTGRNYGYTF; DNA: TGTGCCAGCCGCGGGACAGGGAGAAACTATGGCTACACCTTC
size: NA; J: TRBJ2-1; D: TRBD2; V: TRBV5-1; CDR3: CASSFLAGEEQFF; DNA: TGCGCCAGCAGCTTCCTAGCGGGAGAAGAGCAGTTCTTC
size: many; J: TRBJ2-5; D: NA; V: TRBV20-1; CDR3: CSARDTQRETQYF; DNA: TGCAGTGCTAGGGATACACAGCGAGAGACCCAGTACTTC
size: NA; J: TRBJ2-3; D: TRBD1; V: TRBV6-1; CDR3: CASKSTGGTADTQYF; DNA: TGTGCCAGCAAAAGTACAGGGGGCACGGCAGATACGCAGTATTTT